The 11 T cell receptor beta chains given below trace back to one sample, sequenced in a study of blood T cell repertoires in COVID-19. Only in-frame clones appear in the TCRdb table, and some are missing; sequencing was by immunoSEQ multiplex PCR. Among roughly 380,000 clones listed, approximately 90% were seen once. The sequencing input was peripheral blood. Every receptor here comes from a woman aged 40-49 years with COVID-19, enrolled during active disease.

This chain links TRBV5-1 with TRBJ2-3, with TRBD1 as a possible D gene (5 bases). The length of the CDR3 is 13 residues. V was pared by 2 bases and J by 3 bases, with 7 bases between. Germline V lookup: CDR1 SGHRS, CDR2 YFSETQ. The DNA for the CDR3 is TGCGCCAGCAGCTTTCAGGGAACAGATACGCAGTATTTT. Translation gives CASSFQGTDTQYF.

The V and J genes are TRBV30 and TRBJ1-5; 7 bases line up with TRBD1. The CDR3 consists of 14 residues. The V segment lost 2 bases and the J segment 5 bases; nucleotides outside the gene matches: 6. The V gene's germline CDR1 is GTSNPN and CDR2 SVGIG (reference sequence). The DNA of the CDR3 is TGTGCCTGGAGTCTAACAGGGGTGGATCAGCCCCAGCATTTT. This encodes CAWSLTGVDQPQHF.

CDR3 loop: CASSPTWGDSEAFF. CDR3 DNA: TGTGCCAGCTCACCTACCTGGGGGGACAGTGAAGCTTTCTTT. The chain combines TRBV18 with TRBJ1-1, with TRBD1 matching over 7 bases. Germline V gene lookup returns CDR1 KGHSH and CDR2 LQKENI. The CDR3 runs 14 residues. V trimming: 3 bases; J trimming: 7 bases; junction bases outside the gene matches: 8.

The chain uses TRBV4-3 and TRBJ1-3; D gene uncertain. V was shortened by 4 bases and J by 4 bases, with 14 bases between the two germline ends. This CDR3 has 15 amino acids. Per germline, CDR1 LGHNA and CDR2 YSLEER. CDR3: CASSPHNTGGNTIYF. CDR3 DNA sequence: TGCGCCAGCAGCCCCCACAACACGGGGGGAAACACCATATATTTT.

The chain couples TRBV12-3 or TRBV12-4 to TRBJ2-7, with a weak D call TRBD1 (6 bases). Between the trimmed V and J ends, which lost 6 bases and 2 bases, there was a span of 11 bases. This CDR3 region has 13 residues. CDR3 loop: CASSTGTTYEQYF. DNA of the CDR3: TGTGCCAGCAGCACCGGGACAACCTACGAGCAGTACTTC.

The chain combines TRBV7-9 with TRBJ1-1; the D is unclear. This CDR3 contains 11 residues. Trimming shortened V by 3 bases and J by 7 bases, and 6 bases separated the two germline ends. Germline CDR1 SEHNR, CDR2 FQNEAQ (reference sequence). The CDR3 spells CASSLGVEAFF. CDR3 sequence (DNA): TGTGCCAGCAGCTTGGGAGTTGAAGCTTTCTTT.

The V call is TRBV14, the J call TRBJ1-2; 9 bases map to TRBD1. After removal of 5 bases from V and 6 bases from J, the junction contained 7 bases not matched to a gene. This CDR3 is built from 14 residues. Germline CDR1 and CDR2: SGHDN and FVKESK. The CDR3: CASSSRDRVNGYTF. DNA for the CDR3: TGTGCCAGCAGCTCGCGGGACAGGGTTAATGGCTACACCTTC.

The J gene is TRBJ1-1, the V gene TRBV5-1, with a possible D match to TRBD1 (6 bases). Trimming removed 2 bases at V and 0 bases at J, with 11 bases between. Germline CDR1 SGHRS, CDR2 YFSETQ. The length of the CDR3 is 15 residues. This CDR3 reads CASSLNTGLNTEAFF. CDR3 in DNA: TGCGCCAGCAGCTTAAACACAGGGCTGAACACTGAAGCTTTCTTT. Supplemented by reference TRBV5-1 and TRBJ1-1, the full variable domain reads KAGVTQTPRYLIKTRGQQVTLSCSPISGHRSVSWYQQTPGQGLQFLFEYFSETQRNKGNFPGRFSGRQFSNSRSEMNVSTLELGDSALYLCASSLNTGLNTEAFFGQGTRLTVV.

The chain uses TRBV14 and TRBJ2-1, with TRBD2 matching 9 bases. Germline V lookup: CDR1 SGHDN, CDR2 FVKESK. Trimming at V came to 0 bases and at J to 12 bases, leaving 6 bases not matched to a gene. The CDR3 spans 14 residues. DNA of the CDR3: TGTGCCAGCAGCCAAGAATGGGGACTAGCCCCGCAGTTCTTC. Protein sequence: CASSQEWGLAPQFF.

This clone was observed a few times. This chain connects TRBV7-2 to TRBJ1-5; no clear D gene. V lost 5 bases to trimming and J lost 0 bases, with 11 bases between them. Germline V gives CDR1 SGHTA, CDR2 FQGNSA. The CDR3 runs 15 residues. CDR3 in DNA: TGTGCCAGCAGCCCCACCGCGGTTAGCAATCAGCCCCAGCATTTT. Translation: CASSPTAVSNQPQHF.

J is TRBJ1-6 and V is TRBV6-5; no clear D. The CDR3 sequence is 14 residues long. CDR1 is MNHEY and CDR2 is SVGAGI in the germline V gene. V was shortened by 5 bases and J by 6 bases, with 11 bases between the two germline ends. The CDR3 DNA follows: TGTGCCAGCAGTAGGTCGGGGTCTAATTCACCCCTCCACTTT. Its protein is CASSRSGSNSPLHF.